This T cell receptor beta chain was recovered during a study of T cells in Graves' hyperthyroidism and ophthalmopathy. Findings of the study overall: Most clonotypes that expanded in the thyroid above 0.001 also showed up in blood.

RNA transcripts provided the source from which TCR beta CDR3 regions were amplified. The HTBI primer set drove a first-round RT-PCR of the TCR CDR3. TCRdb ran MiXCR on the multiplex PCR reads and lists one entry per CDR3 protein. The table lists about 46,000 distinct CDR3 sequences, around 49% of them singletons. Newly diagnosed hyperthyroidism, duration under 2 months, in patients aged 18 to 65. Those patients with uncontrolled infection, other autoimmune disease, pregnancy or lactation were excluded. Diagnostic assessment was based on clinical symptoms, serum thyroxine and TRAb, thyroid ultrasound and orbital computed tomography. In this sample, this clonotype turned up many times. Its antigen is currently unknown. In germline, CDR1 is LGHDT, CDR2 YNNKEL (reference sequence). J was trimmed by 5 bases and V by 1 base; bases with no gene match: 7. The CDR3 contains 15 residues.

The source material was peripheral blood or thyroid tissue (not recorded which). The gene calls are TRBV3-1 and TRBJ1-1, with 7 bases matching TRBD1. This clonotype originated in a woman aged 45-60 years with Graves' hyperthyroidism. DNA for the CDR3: TGTGCCAGCAGCCAAGGCTGGACAGGAGGGACTGAAGCTTTCTTT. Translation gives CASSQGWTGGTEAFF.